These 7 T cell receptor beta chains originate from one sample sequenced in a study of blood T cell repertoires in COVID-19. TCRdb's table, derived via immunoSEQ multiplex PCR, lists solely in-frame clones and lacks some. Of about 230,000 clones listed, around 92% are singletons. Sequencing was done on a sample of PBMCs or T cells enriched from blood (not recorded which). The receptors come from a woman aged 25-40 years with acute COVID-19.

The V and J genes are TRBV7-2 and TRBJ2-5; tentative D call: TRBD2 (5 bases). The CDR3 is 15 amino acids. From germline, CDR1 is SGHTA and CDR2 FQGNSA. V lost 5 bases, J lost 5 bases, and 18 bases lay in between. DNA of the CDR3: TGTGCCAGCAGCCCCCAGCGGAGGTCGGGGGAGACCCAGTACTTC. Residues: CASSPQRRSGETQYF.

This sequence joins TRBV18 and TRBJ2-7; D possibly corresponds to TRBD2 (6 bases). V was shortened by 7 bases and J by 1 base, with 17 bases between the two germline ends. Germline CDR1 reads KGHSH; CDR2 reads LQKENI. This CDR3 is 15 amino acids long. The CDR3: CASFQSGGGSYEQYF. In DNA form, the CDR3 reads TGTGCCAGCTTCCAATCTGGAGGAGGGTCCTACGAGCAGTACTTC.

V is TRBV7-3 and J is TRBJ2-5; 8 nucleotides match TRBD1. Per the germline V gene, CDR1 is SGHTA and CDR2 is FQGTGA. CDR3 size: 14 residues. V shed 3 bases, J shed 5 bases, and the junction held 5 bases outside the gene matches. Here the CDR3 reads CASSFVGQGETQYF. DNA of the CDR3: TGTGCCAGCAGCTTCGTAGGACAGGGTGAGACCCAGTACTTC.

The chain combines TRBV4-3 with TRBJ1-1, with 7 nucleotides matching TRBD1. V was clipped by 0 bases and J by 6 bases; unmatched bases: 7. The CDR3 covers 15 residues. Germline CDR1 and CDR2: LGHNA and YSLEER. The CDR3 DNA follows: TGCGCCAGCAGCCAAGATTTAGGGACAGCGGCTGAAGCTTTCTTT. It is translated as CASSQDLGTAAEAFF.

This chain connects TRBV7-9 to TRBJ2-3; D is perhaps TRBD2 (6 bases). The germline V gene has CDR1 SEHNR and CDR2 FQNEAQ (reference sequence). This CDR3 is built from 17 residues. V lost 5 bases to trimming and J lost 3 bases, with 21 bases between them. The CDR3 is CASSPTMTSGTTDTQYF. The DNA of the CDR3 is TGTGCCAGCAGCCCAACCATGACCTCAGGGACTACAGATACGCAGTATTTT. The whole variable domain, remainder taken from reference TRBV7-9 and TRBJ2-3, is DTGVSQNPRHKITKRGQNVTFRCDPISEHNRLYWYRQTLGQGPEFLTYFQNEAQLEKSRLLSDRFSAERPKGSFSTLEIQRTEQGDSAMYLCASSPTMTSGTTDTQYFGPGTRLTVL.

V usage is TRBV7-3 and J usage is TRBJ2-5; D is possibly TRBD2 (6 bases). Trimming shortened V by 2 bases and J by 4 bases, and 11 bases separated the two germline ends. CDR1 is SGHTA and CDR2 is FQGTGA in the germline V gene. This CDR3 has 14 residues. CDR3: CASSLDVGGETQYF. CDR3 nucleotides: TGTGCCAGCAGCTTAGACGTGGGGGGAGAGACCCAGTACTTC.

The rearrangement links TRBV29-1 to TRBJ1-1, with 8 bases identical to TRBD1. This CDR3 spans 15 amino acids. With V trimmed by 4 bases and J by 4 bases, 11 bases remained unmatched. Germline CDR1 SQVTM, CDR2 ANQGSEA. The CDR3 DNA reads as TGCAGCGTTGCCGGGACAGGCCGAACTCCCACTGAAGCTTTCTTT. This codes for CSVAGTGRTPTEAFF.